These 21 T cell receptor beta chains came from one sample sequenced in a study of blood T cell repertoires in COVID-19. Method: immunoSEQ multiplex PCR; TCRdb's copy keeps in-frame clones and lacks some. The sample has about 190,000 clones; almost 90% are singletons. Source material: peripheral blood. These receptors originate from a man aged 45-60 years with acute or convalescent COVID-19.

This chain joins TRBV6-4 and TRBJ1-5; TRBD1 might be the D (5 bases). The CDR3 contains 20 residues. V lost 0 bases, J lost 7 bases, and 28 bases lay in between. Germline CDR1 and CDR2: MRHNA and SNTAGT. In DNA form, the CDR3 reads TGTGCCAGCAGTGACTCGAGGCACACACCCCAGGGAGGGAGGTTACAGCCCCAGCATTTT. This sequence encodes CASSDSRHTPQGGRLQPQHF.

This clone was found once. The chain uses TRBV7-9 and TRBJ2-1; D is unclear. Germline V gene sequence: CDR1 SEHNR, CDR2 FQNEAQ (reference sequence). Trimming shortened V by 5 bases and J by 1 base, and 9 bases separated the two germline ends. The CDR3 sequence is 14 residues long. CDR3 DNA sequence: TGTGCCAGCAGCCTCGACATTTCCTACAATGAGCAGTTCTTC. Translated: CASSLDISYNEQFF.

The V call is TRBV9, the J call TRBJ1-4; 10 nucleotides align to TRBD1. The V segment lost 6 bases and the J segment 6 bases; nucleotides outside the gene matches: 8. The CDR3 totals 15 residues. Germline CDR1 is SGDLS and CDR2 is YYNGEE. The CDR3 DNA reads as TGTGCCAGCAAATACAGGGACAGGGGAGATGAAAAACTGTTTTTT. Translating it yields CASKYRDRGDEKLFF.

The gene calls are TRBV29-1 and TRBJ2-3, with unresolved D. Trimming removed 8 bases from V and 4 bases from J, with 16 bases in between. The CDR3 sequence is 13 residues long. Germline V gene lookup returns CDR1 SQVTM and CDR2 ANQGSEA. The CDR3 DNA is TGCAGCCCTGGAAAGAGGCGGTCAGATACGCAGTATTTT. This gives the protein CSPGKRRSDTQYF.

The CDR3 protein is CASSLGVYSGRSQETQYF. CDR3 nucleotides: TGTGCCAGCAGCTTAGGGGTGTACAGCGGGAGATCCCAAGAGACCCAGTACTTC. V usage is TRBV7-2 and J usage is TRBJ2-5; 8 nucleotides align to TRBD2. Germline lookup yields CDR1 SGHTA and CDR2 FQGNSA. The CDR3 length is 18 residues. V was clipped by 1 base and J by 1 base; unmatched bases: 11.

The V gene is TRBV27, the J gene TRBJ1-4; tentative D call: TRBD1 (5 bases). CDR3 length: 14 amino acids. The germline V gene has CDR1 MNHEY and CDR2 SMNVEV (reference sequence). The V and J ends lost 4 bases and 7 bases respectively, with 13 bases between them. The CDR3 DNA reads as TGTGCCAGCAGTTACGGGGGGTTGGGTGAAAAACTGTTTTTT. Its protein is CASSYGGLGEKLFF.

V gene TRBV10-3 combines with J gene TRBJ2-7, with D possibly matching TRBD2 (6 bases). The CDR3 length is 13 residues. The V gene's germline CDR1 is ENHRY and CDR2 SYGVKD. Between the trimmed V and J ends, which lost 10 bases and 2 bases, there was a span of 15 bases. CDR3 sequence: CATRGVGTYEQYF. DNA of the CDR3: TGTGCCACCCGCGGGGTGGGAACCTACGAGCAGTACTTC.

Here the CDR3 reads CASSPGLGGTGELFF. The CDR3 DNA is TGTGCCAGCAGTCCTGGACTAGGAGGCACCGGGGAGCTGTTTTTT. V is TRBV6-1 and J is TRBJ2-2, with 7 bases aligning to TRBD2. The trim removed 5 bases at V and 4 bases at J, leaving 7 bases unmatched. Germline V CDR1 and CDR2: MNHNS, SASEGT. The CDR3 is made up of 15 amino acids.

This CDR3 reads CASSRGKPYMNTEAFF. CDR3 nucleotide sequence: TGTGCCAGCAGTCGGGGGAAACCCTACATGAACACTGAAGCTTTCTTT. The rearrangement links TRBV6-2 or TRBV6-3 to TRBJ1-1; D might be TRBD1 (5 bases). Trimming removed 5 bases from V and 0 bases from J, with 16 bases in between. CDR1 MNHEY and CDR2 SVGEGT come from the germline V gene. This CDR3 is 16 amino acids long.

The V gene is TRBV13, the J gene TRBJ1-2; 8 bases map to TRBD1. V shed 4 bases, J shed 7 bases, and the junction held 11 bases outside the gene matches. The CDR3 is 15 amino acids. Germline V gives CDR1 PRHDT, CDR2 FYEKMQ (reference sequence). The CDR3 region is CASSSGQGSEAGYTF. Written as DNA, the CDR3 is TGTGCCAGCAGCTCTGGACAGGGCTCAGAGGCTGGCTACACCTTC.

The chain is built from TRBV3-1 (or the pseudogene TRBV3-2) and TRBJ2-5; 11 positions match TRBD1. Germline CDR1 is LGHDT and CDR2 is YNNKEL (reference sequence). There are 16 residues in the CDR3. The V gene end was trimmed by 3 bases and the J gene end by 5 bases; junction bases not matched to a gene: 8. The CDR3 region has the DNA TGTGCCAGCAGCCACGGCCTGGGACAGGGGGGGGAGACCCAGTACTTC. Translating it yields CASSHGLGQGGETQYF.

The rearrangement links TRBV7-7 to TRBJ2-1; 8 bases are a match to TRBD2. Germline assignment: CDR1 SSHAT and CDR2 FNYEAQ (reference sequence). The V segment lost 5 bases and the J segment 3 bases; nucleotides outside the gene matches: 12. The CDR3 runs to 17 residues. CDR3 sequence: CASSPLSRLALYNEQFF. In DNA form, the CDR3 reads TGTGCCAGCAGCCCACTTTCTCGACTAGCGCTCTACAATGAGCAGTTCTTC.

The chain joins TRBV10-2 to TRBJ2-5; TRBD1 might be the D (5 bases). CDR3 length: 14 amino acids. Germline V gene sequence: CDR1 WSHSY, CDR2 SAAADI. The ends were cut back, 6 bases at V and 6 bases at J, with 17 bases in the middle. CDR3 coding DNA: TGCGCCAGCAGCCTTGGACGCCACAGGAAGACCCAGTACTTC. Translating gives CASSLGRHRKTQYF.

The CDR3 sequence is CASSFSFREQYF. CDR3 nucleotides: TGTGCCAGCAGCTTTTCCTTTCGCGAGCAGTACTTC. This chain links TRBV13 with TRBJ2-7; D gene unclear. The CDR3 extends over 12 amino acids. V lost 3 bases, J lost 6 bases, and 9 bases lay in between. Germline CDR1 and CDR2: PRHDT and FYEKMQ (reference sequence).

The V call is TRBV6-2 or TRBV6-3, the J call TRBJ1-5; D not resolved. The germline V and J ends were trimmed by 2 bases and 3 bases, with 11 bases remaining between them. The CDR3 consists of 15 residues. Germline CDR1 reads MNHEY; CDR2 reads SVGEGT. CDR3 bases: TGTGCCAGCAGTTACCCCGGTGAGCCCAATCAGCCCCAGCATTTT. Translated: CASSYPGEPNQPQHF.

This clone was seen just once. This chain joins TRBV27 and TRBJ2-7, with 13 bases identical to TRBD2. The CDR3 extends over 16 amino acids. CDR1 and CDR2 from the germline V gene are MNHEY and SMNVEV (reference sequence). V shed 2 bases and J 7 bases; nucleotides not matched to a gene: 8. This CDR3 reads CASSLRTSGREEEQYF. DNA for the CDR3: TGTGCCAGCAGTTTACGGACTAGCGGGAGAGAAGAAGAGCAGTACTTC.

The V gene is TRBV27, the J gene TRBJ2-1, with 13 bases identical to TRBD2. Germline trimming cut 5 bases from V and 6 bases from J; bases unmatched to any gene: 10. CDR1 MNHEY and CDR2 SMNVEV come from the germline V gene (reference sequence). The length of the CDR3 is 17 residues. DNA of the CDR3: TGTGCCAGCAGTCACCTGACCACTAGCGGGAGGGGCAATGAGCAGTTCTTC. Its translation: CASSHLTTSGRGNEQFF.

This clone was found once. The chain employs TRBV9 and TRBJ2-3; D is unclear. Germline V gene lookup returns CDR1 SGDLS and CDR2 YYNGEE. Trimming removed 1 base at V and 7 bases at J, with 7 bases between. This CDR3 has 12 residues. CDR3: CASSVPSYTQYF. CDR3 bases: TGTGCCAGCAGCGTACCCTCGTATACGCAGTATTTT.

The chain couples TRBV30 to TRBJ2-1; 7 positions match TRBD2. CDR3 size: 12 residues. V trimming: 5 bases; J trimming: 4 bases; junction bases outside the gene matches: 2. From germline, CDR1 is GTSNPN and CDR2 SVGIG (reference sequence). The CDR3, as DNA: TGTGCCTGGGGACTAGTTTACAATGAGCAGTTCTTC. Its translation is CAWGLVYNEQFF.

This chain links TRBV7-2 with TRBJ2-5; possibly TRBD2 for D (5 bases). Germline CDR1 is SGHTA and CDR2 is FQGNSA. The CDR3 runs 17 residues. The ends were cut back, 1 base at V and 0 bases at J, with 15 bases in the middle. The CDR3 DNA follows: TGTGCCAGCAGCTTAGTTAGCACCCCGGGGAACCAAGAGACCCAGTACTTC. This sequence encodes CASSLVSTPGNQETQYF.

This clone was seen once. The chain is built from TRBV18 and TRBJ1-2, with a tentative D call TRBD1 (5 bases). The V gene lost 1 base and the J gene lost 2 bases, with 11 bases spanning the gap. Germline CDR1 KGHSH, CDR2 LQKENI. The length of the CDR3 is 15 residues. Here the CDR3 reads CASSPQGSLNYGYTF. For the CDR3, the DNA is TGTGCCAGCTCACCACAGGGGTCACTAAACTATGGCTACACCTTC.